These T cell receptor beta chains were read from a single sample in a study of T cells in Graves' hyperthyroidism and ophthalmopathy. TCRdb reprocessed the multiplex PCR reads via MiXCR and lists one record per CDR3 protein. The sample yields fewer than 500,000 distinct CDR3 sequences, roughly 14% seen once. The material sequenced was blood. Every receptor here comes from a man aged 18 to 30 with Graves' ophthalmopathy. Both conserved end residues are part of each CDR3. A D gene is named only where the DNA matches it firmly. A row's size may be missing; if present it is once, few, many or a size class.

-	TRBJ2-6	few	TRBV15	TGTGCCACCAGCAGAGATAAGGGTTCTGGGGCCAACGTCCTGACTTTC	CATSRDKGSGANVLTF
TRBD2	TRBJ2-7	many	TRBV11-2	TGTGCCAGCAGCCCCACTAGCGGGGGGCCCTACGAGCAGTACTTC	CASSPTSGGPYEQYF
-	TRBJ1-1	many	TRBV6-1	TGTGCCAGCAGTGAAGTAGGCAGGGGCGCCCCTGAAGCTTTCTTT	CASSEVGRGAPEAFF
TRBD2	TRBJ2-1	-	TRBV6-1	TGTGCCAGCAGCCTGGGGCGGGAGGATTACTACAATGAGCAGTTCTTC	CASSLGREDYYNEQFF
-	TRBJ1-2	-	TRBV2	TGTGCCAGCAGAGAGTGGGAGCTTAACACCTTC	CASREWELNTF
-	TRBJ2-7	many	TRBV20-1	TGCAGTGCCCGTGCAGGCGCGGGGGAGCAGTACTTC	CSARAGAGEQYF
TRBD1	TRBJ1-1	many	TRBV7-9	TGTGCCAGCAGCCCTAGTAGCCTCGGGACAGGGGGGACTGAAGCTTTCTTT	CASSPSSLGTGGTEAFF
TRBD2	TRBJ2-7	many	TRBV7-6	TGTGCCAGCAGCCGGGGTCGACTAGCGGGGCGAGTTTACGAGCAGTACTTC	CASSRGRLAGRVYEQYF
-	TRBJ2-1	many	TRBV3-1	TGTGCCAGCAGCCTTAATTGGGGGGGGCATGAGCAGTTCTTC	CASSLNWGGHEQFF
-	TRBJ2-3	-	TRBV5-8	TGTGCCAGCAGCTTGGTGGTTCTTGGAGGGGGAGCAGATACGCAGTATTTT	CASSLVVLGGGADTQYF
TRBD2	TRBJ2-7	few	TRBV6-2/TRBV6-3	TGTGCCAGCAGTCTCAGGGGACTAGCGTTCTCCGAGCAGTACTTC	CASSLRGLAFSEQYF
TRBD1	TRBJ1-1	many	TRBV28	TGTGCCAGCAGCCTCTCTTCCTCCGGGACAGCCAAGTCTTTCTTT	CASSLSSSGTAKSFF
TRBD2	TRBJ2-7	many	TRBV5-1	TGCGCCAGCAGCTCAACATCTAGCGGGAGTCCCTACGAGCAGTACTTC	CASSSTSSGSPYEQYF
-	TRBJ1-1	few	TRBV19	TGTGCCAGTACCCGTTCGGGGGGGCGCGGCGTCACTGAAGCTTTCTTT	CASTRSGGRGVTEAFF
-	TRBJ2-2	-	TRBV7-2	TGTGCCAGCAGCTTGTTTCCGCAGGGGAACACCGGGGAGCTGTTTTTT	CASSLFPQGNTGELFF
-	TRBJ1-2	many	TRBV6-1	TGTGCCAGCAGTGAAGCGGTTGGCAGGGCTTATGGCTACACCTTC	CASSEAVGRAYGYTF
-	TRBJ2-3	many	TRBV7-2	TGTGCCAGCAGCTTGGGGAGTGGTCCAGATACGCAGTATTTT	CASSLGSGPDTQYF
-	TRBJ2-7	-	TRBV7-8	TGTGCCAGCAGCCTTAGGGTTTACGAGCAGTACTTC	CASSLRVYEQYF
-	TRBJ2-7	-	TRBV5-5	TGTGCCAGCAGCTCTGGGAGTTTGGACTACGAGCAGTACTTC	CASSSGSLDYEQYF
-	TRBJ2-7	many	TRBV18	TGTGCCAGCTCACCAGACCTCTCCGACGAGCAGTACTTC	CASSPDLSDEQYF
-	TRBJ2-1	many	TRBV5-1	TGCGCCAGCAGCTTGGTTGTTAGTCGCTACAATGAGCAGTTCTTC	CASSLVVSRYNEQFF
-	TRBJ1-1	-	TRBV19	TGTGCCAGTAGTATCAGGCCCGGCGGAACTGAAGCTTTCTTT	CASSIRPGGTEAFF
-	TRBJ2-3	few	TRBV20-1	TGCAGTGCTACTTTAGCGGATACGCAGTATTTT	CSATLADTQYF
-	TRBJ1-2	many	TRBV6-1	TGTGCCAGCAGCCTAGGATTGGGCCTAAGGAACTATGGCTACACCTTC	CASSLGLGLRNYGYTF
-	TRBJ1-1	many	TRBV7-9	TGTGCCAGCAGCCAAGGGGGAATCAACACTGAAGCTTTCTTT	CASSQGGINTEAFF
-	TRBJ1-2	-	TRBV6-5	TGTGCCAGCAGTTACTCGGTGTTTTCCACTAGGGCCGAATTTAACTATGGCTACACCTTC	CASSYSVFSTRAEFNYGYTF
-	TRBJ2-4	many	TRBV5-1	TGCGCCAGCAGCTTGGATCCAGGGGGGCGACTAGCCAAAAACATTCAGTACTTC	CASSLDPGGRLAKNIQYF
-	TRBJ2-5	many	TRBV3-1	TGTGCCAGCAGCCAAGGGGGGCGGAGGTTCGGCCAGTACTTC	CASSQGGRRFGQYF
TRBD2	TRBJ2-3	many	TRBV5-1	TGCGCCAGCAGCCCCGTGGCGGGAGAGTCCGCAGATACGCAGTATTTT	CASSPVAGESADTQYF
-	TRBJ2-2	-	TRBV20-1	TGCAGTGCTAGAGGGAGTGATGGTGTCGGGGAGCTGTTTTTT	CSARGSDGVGELFF
-	TRBJ2-1	many	TRBV18	TGTGCCAGCTCACCGAGCCGCGACAATGAGCAGTTCTTC	CASSPSRDNEQFF
TRBD2	TRBJ2-7	few	TRBV7-6	TGTGCCAGCAGCTTTAGGAACCCCGGGACTAAATCCTACGAGCAGTACTTC	CASSFRNPGTKSYEQYF
-	TRBJ2-1	-	TRBV9	TGTGCCAGCAGCTCCGGGGCCCCAAGGGATGAGCAGTTCTTC	CASSSGAPRDEQFF
-	TRBJ2-2	many	TRBV29-1	TGCAGCGTTGTGGGGGCCGGGAACACCGGGGAGCTGTTTTTT	CSVVGAGNTGELFF
TRBD1	TRBJ2-7	many	TRBV27	TGTGCCACCAGACAGGGGGCTGAGCAGTACTTC	CATRQGAEQYF
TRBD1	TRBJ1-4	few	TRBV6-1	TGTGCCAGCAGTCACGGGACAGAAATAGATGAAAAACTGTTTTTT	CASSHGTEIDEKLFF
-	TRBJ2-1	many	TRBV12-3/TRBV12-4	TGTGCCAGCAGTTTAAGGCAGAGGAGCTCCTACAATGAGCAGTTCTTC	CASSLRQRSSYNEQFF
-	TRBJ1-1	many	TRBV2	TGTGCCAGCAGTCTCGGACCCGGCGCTGAAGCTTTCTTT	CASSLGPGAEAFF
TRBD2	TRBJ2-7	-	TRBV12-3/TRBV12-4	TGTGCCAGCAGTATCGGACTAGCGGCCCTGGAGCAGTACTTC	CASSIGLAALEQYF
-	TRBJ2-5	-	TRBV9	TGTGCCAGCAGCGTAGTGGAGGGGGCCCAAGAGACCCAATACTTC	CASSVVEGAQETQYF
TRBD1	TRBJ2-1	few	TRBV7-9	TGTGCCAGCAGCTTAGCGGACAGGGGGCGGAATGAGCAGTTCTTC	CASSLADRGRNEQFF
-	TRBJ2-7	few	TRBV7-9	TGTGCCAGCAGCTTAGATGGGCCGGGGCAGGGGCACTACGAGCAGTACTTC	CASSLDGPGQGHYEQYF
-	TRBJ2-7	many	TRBV11-2	TGTGCCAGCAGCTTAGATTTCCGCTACGAGCAGTACTTC	CASSLDFRYEQYF
-	TRBJ2-1	-	TRBV6-1	TGTGCCAGCAGTAAAGAGGATGAGCAGTTCTTC	CASSKEDEQFF
-	TRBJ2-3	many	TRBV7-2	TGTGCCAGCAGCTTAATCTCCTTCCCAGATACGCAGTATTTT	CASSLISFPDTQYF
-	TRBJ2-2	-	TRBV3-1	TGTGCCAGCAGCCAACGTCGGGGATCCGGGGAGCTGTTTTTT	CASSQRRGSGELFF
TRBD2	TRBJ2-5	many	TRBV7-8	TGTGCCAGCAGCTCTCCGACTAGCGGGGGGCCACCAGAGACCCAGTACTTC	CASSSPTSGGPPETQYF
-	TRBJ2-5	many	TRBV24-1	TGTGCCACCAGTGATCCTGGTGGGGGCTCGGAGGAGACCCAGTACTTC	CATSDPGGGSEETQYF
TRBD2	TRBJ2-2	many	TRBV5-1	TGCGCCAGCAGGACTAGCGGGGTGAACACCGGGGAGCTGTTTTTT	CASRTSGVNTGELFF
TRBD1	TRBJ2-2	many	TRBV5-1	TGCGCCAGCAAGGGACAGGTAGACGGCACCGGGGAGCTGTTTTTT	CASKGQVDGTGELFF
TRBD2	TRBJ2-1	many	TRBV3-1	TGTGCCAGCAGCCAAGCTAGCGGCCTAGCCTACAATGAGCAGTTCTTC	CASSQASGLAYNEQFF
-	TRBJ2-7	-	TRBV2	TGTGCCAGCAGCTTGGCACGACAGACCTACGAGCAGTACTTC	CASSLARQTYEQYF
TRBD2	TRBJ2-7	many	TRBV20-1	TGCAGTGCTACTTTCCGCAGCGTAGCGGGACGCTACGAGCAGTACTTC	CSATFRSVAGRYEQYF
-	TRBJ2-7	many	TRBV27	TGTGCCAGCAGTCCCGACCTAAGCTCCTACGAGCAGTACTTC	CASSPDLSSYEQYF
TRBD2	TRBJ2-3	-	TRBV15	TGTGCCACCAGCAGAGATCGGCTAGCGGCTAGCCCAGATACGCAGTATTTT	CATSRDRLAASPDTQYF
-	TRBJ2-1	many	TRBV7-8	TGTGCCAGCAGCTTAGTTGAACTACACTCCTACAATGAGCAGTTCTTC	CASSLVELHSYNEQFF
TRBD1	TRBJ1-1	many	TRBV9	TGTGCCAGCAGCGCCACGACAGGGGAGAACACTGAAGCTTTCTTT	CASSATTGENTEAFF
-	TRBJ1-2	many	TRBV11-2	TGTGCCAGCAGCTTAGCGGCACCCGGGCCAAACTATGGCTACACCTTC	CASSLAAPGPNYGYTF